A selection of T cell receptor beta chains follows, all from one sample in a study of blood T cell repertoires in COVID-19. The data were produced by immunoSEQ multiplex PCR, yet TCRdb's version contains in-frame clones alone and is incomplete. This table has roughly 220,000 clones, 84% appearing once. Sequences were obtained from peripheral blood. Source of these receptors: a man younger than 40 with active or convalescent COVID-19. The CDR3 runs from the conserved cysteine through the conserved F or W. D genes are given only for firm matches. For some rows the clone size is stated as once, few or many, or as a class when expanded; others skip it.

d_gene: TRBD1
v_gene: TRBV24-1
j_gene: TRBJ2-7
abundance: .
CDR3nt: TGTGCCACCAGTGACTGGACAGGGGACGAGCAGTACTTC
CDR3aa: CATSDWTGDEQYF

d_gene: .
v_gene: TRBV30
j_gene: TRBJ2-7
abundance: .
CDR3nt: TGTGCCTGGAGCGATCCCCCCCGGGGGTTAAGCTCCTACGAGCAGTACTTC
CDR3aa: CAWSDPPRGLSSYEQYF

d_gene: TRBD2
v_gene: TRBV7-2
j_gene: TRBJ2-2
abundance: .
CDR3nt: TGTGCCAGCAGCTTAGTCCAGCGGGGATCCGGGGAGCTGTTTTTT
CDR3aa: CASSLVQRGSGELFF

d_gene: .
v_gene: TRBV6-1
j_gene: TRBJ1-1
abundance: .
CDR3nt: TGTGCCAGCAGTGAACAAGCTGGGGCTGGCGAAGCTTTCTTT
CDR3aa: CASSEQAGAGEAFF

d_gene: TRBD1
v_gene: TRBV3-1/TRBV3-2
j_gene: TRBJ1-5
abundance: .
CDR3nt: TGTGCCAGCAGATATAGGGACAGGGACAATCAGCCCCAGCATTTT
CDR3aa: CASRYRDRDNQPQHF

d_gene: .
v_gene: TRBV4-3
j_gene: TRBJ2-6
abundance: .
CDR3nt: TGCGCCAGCAGCCAAGATCGGTTGGGTGGGGGCTCGGGGGCCAACGTCCTGACTTTC
CDR3aa: CASSQDRLGGGSGANVLTF

d_gene: TRBD1
v_gene: TRBV5-1
j_gene: TRBJ2-7
abundance: .
CDR3nt: TGCGCCAGCACCCTGAGGGGGACAGGGGGCGCATCCCCCTTACTTTCCTACGAGCAGTACTTC
CDR3aa: CASTLRGTGGASPLLSYEQYF

d_gene: .
v_gene: TRBV7-8
j_gene: TRBJ2-3
abundance: .
CDR3nt: TGTGCCAGCAGCTTAGTGGCTGCTAGCACAGATACGCAGTATTTT
CDR3aa: CASSLVAASTDTQYF

d_gene: TRBD1
v_gene: TRBV28
j_gene: TRBJ1-6
abundance: .
CDR3nt: TGTGCCAGCAGTTCGGGACAGCTAAATAATTCACCCCTCCACTTT
CDR3aa: CASSSGQLNNSPLHF

d_gene: .
v_gene: TRBV19
j_gene: TRBJ1-2
abundance: .
CDR3nt: TGTGCCAGTAGTAGCCAGGACAGTGGGGACTATGGCTACACCTTC
CDR3aa: CASSSQDSGDYGYTF

d_gene: .
v_gene: TRBV4-3
j_gene: TRBJ2-1
abundance: .
CDR3nt: TGCGCCAGCAGCCGAGGTGTATCACGCGGAAATGAGCAGTTCTTC
CDR3aa: CASSRGVSRGNEQFF

d_gene: .
v_gene: TRBV21-1
j_gene: TRBJ1-3
abundance: .
CDR3nt: TGTGCCAGCAGCACTGGTTCGGGAGTTTCGGGAAACACCATATATTTT
CDR3aa: CASSTGSGVSGNTIYF

d_gene: TRBD2
v_gene: TRBV9
j_gene: TRBJ2-1
abundance: once
CDR3nt: TGTGCCAGCAGCGTAAGCGGGGCTTACTCCTACAATGAGCAGTTCTTC
CDR3aa: CASSVSGAYSYNEQFF

d_gene: .
v_gene: TRBV27
j_gene: TRBJ2-7
abundance: once
CDR3nt: TGTGCCAGCAGTTTAGGAGGGGGGGCAGGGAAGCTCTCCTACGAGCAGTACTTC
CDR3aa: CASSLGGGAGKLSYEQYF

d_gene: .
v_gene: TRBV5-1
j_gene: TRBJ2-1
abundance: .
CDR3nt: TGCGCCAGCAGCTTGGACGGGAGCTCCTACAATGAGCAGTTCTTC
CDR3aa: CASSLDGSSYNEQFF

d_gene: .
v_gene: TRBV5-5
j_gene: TRBJ1-1
abundance: .
CDR3nt: TGTGCCAGCAGCTTATTCGACTCTGAAGCTTTCTTT
CDR3aa: CASSLFDSEAFF

d_gene: .
v_gene: TRBV28
j_gene: TRBJ2-7
abundance: .
CDR3nt: TGTGCCAGCAGTTCGACAATTTCCTACGAGCAGTACTTC
CDR3aa: CASSSTISYEQYF

d_gene: .
v_gene: TRBV5-1
j_gene: TRBJ2-5
abundance: .
CDR3nt: TGCGCCAGCAGCTCCCTTGGCACTATCCAAGAGACCCAGTACTTC
CDR3aa: CASSSLGTIQETQYF

d_gene: .
v_gene: TRBV5-1
j_gene: TRBJ1-2
abundance: once
CDR3nt: TGCGCCAGCAGCTGGGAGGGAACACGCGACTATGGCTACACCTTC
CDR3aa: CASSWEGTRDYGYTF

d_gene: .
v_gene: TRBV19
j_gene: TRBJ2-3
abundance: .
CDR3nt: TGTGCCAGTAGGGGCAGCACAGATACGCAGTATTTT
CDR3aa: CASRGSTDTQYF

d_gene: TRBD1
v_gene: TRBV24-1
j_gene: TRBJ1-3
abundance: .
CDR3nt: TGTGCCACCAATGAAACAGGGGGCGGCTCTGGAAACACCATATATTTT
CDR3aa: CATNETGGGSGNTIYF

d_gene: TRBD1
v_gene: TRBV6-5
j_gene: TRBJ2-7
abundance: .
CDR3nt: TGTGCCAGCAGGATGGGGACAGGGGGCTCCTACGAGCAGTACTTC
CDR3aa: CASRMGTGGSYEQYF

d_gene: .
v_gene: TRBV12-3/TRBV12-4
j_gene: TRBJ2-7
abundance: .
CDR3nt: TGTGCCAGCAGTTTCAGGCCAACCTACGAGCAGTACTTC
CDR3aa: CASSFRPTYEQYF

d_gene: .
v_gene: TRBV4-2
j_gene: TRBJ1-3
abundance: .
CDR3nt: TGTGCCAGCAGCCAAGATCTCGGAGCTGGAAACACCATATATTTT
CDR3aa: CASSQDLGAGNTIYF

d_gene: TRBD1
v_gene: TRBV3-1/TRBV3-2
j_gene: TRBJ1-2
abundance: few
CDR3nt: TGTGCCAGCAGCCAGGGACAGAACTATGGCTACACCTTC
CDR3aa: CASSQGQNYGYTF

d_gene: TRBD2
v_gene: TRBV5-1
j_gene: TRBJ2-5
abundance: .
CDR3nt: TGCGCCAGCAGCCCCTTCTTGGGGCTAGCGGGGGTTGAGACCCAGTACTTC
CDR3aa: CASSPFLGLAGVETQYF

d_gene: .
v_gene: TRBV5-6
j_gene: TRBJ1-5
abundance: .
CDR3nt: TGTGCCAGCAGCTTAACAGGGACCCAGCCCCAGCATTTT
CDR3aa: CASSLTGTQPQHF

d_gene: .
v_gene: TRBV28
j_gene: TRBJ2-3
abundance: .
CDR3nt: TGTGCCAGCAAAACAGTGGCAGATACGCAGTATTTT
CDR3aa: CASKTVADTQYF

d_gene: .
v_gene: TRBV10-2
j_gene: TRBJ1-5
abundance: .
CDR3nt: TGCGCCAGCAGTGATGCCTTAGGGGGGGCTAGTCAGCCCCAGCATTTT
CDR3aa: CASSDALGGASQPQHF

d_gene: .
v_gene: TRBV7-8
j_gene: TRBJ1-3
abundance: once
CDR3nt: TGTGCCAGCAGCCCTGCGGGCAGGATACTACGCTCTGGAAACACCATATATTTT
CDR3aa: CASSPAGRILRSGNTIYF

d_gene: .
v_gene: TRBV28
j_gene: TRBJ1-5
abundance: .
CDR3nt: TGTGCCAGCAGTTTATACTCTGTGAGGGGGAATCAGCCCCAGCATTTT
CDR3aa: CASSLYSVRGNQPQHF

d_gene: TRBD2
v_gene: TRBV30
j_gene: TRBJ2-5
abundance: once
CDR3nt: TGTGCCTGGAGTGGCGGGGGAAAAGAGACCCAGTACTTC
CDR3aa: CAWSGGGKETQYF

d_gene: .
v_gene: TRBV6-6
j_gene: TRBJ1-5
abundance: .
CDR3nt: TGTGCCAGCAGTTGGACACTGAATCAGCCCCAGCATTTT
CDR3aa: CASSWTLNQPQHF

d_gene: .
v_gene: TRBV18
j_gene: TRBJ1-6
abundance: .
CDR3nt: TGTGCCAGCTCACCTATTGAGCCCGCTAATTCACCCCTCCACTTT
CDR3aa: CASSPIEPANSPLHF

d_gene: TRBD1
v_gene: TRBV19
j_gene: TRBJ1-6
abundance: .
CDR3nt: TGTGCCTCAGGGGGCCGACAGGCCCGCTCCTATAATTCACCCCTCCACTTT
CDR3aa: CASGGRQARSYNSPLHF

d_gene: TRBD1
v_gene: TRBV6-2/TRBV6-3
j_gene: TRBJ1-2
abundance: few
CDR3nt: TGTGCCAGCAGGCCTACCGGGACAGGGGTTTCGGGCTACACCTTC
CDR3aa: CASRPTGTGVSGYTF

d_gene: .
v_gene: TRBV9
j_gene: TRBJ1-1
abundance: .
CDR3nt: TGTGCCAGCAGCGGGGCTGGGTTCATGAACACTGAAGCTTTCTTT
CDR3aa: CASSGAGFMNTEAFF

d_gene: .
v_gene: TRBV24-1
j_gene: TRBJ2-5
abundance: once
CDR3nt: TGTGCCACCGCGGGACGGGGATTCACCGGAGGAGGAGAGACCCAGTACTTC
CDR3aa: CATAGRGFTGGGETQYF

d_gene: .
v_gene: TRBV5-1
j_gene: TRBJ2-3
abundance: .
CDR3nt: TGCGCCAGCAGCCTTTCACCCCCCACGGCAGATACGCAGTATTTT
CDR3aa: CASSLSPPTADTQYF